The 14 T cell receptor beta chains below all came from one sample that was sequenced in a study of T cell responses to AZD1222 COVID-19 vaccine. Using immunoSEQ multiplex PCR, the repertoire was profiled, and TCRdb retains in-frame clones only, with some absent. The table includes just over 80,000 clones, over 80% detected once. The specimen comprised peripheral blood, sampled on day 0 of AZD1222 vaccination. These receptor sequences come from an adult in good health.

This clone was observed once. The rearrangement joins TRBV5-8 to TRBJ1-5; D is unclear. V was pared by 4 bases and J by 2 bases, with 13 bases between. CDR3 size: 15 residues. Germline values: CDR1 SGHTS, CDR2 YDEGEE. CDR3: CASSARTVGNQPQHF. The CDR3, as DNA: TGTGCCAGCAGCGCGAGGACCGTGGGCAATCAGCCCCAGCATTTT.

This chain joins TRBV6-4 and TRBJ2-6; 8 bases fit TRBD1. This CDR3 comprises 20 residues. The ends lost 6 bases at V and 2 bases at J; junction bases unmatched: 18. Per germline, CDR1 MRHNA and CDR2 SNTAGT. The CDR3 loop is CASSASRGQGAYPGANVLTF. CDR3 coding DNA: TGTGCCAGCAGCGCCTCGAGGGGGCAGGGGGCGTACCCTGGGGCCAACGTCCTGACTTTC.

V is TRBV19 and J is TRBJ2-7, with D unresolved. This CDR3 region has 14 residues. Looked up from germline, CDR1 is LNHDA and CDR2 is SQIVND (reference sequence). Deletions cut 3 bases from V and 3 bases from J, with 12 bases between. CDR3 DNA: TGTGCCAGTAGTATCGGGCGAGAGTTCTACGAGCAGTACTTC. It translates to CASSIGREFYEQYF.

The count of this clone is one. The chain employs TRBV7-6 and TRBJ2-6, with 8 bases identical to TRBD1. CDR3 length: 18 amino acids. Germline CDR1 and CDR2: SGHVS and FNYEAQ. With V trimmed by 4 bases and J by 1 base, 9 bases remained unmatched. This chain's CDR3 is CASSSNPRQGSGANVLTF. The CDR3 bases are TGTGCCAGCAGCTCCAACCCACGACAGGGGTCTGGGGCCAACGTCCTGACTTTC.

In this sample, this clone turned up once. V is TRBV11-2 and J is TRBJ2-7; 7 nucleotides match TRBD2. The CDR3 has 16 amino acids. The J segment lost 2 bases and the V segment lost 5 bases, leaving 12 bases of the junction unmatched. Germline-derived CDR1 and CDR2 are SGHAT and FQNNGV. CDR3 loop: CASSKYRTSLAYEQYF. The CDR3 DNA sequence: TGTGCCAGCAGCAAATACAGGACTAGTCTTGCCTACGAGCAGTACTTC.

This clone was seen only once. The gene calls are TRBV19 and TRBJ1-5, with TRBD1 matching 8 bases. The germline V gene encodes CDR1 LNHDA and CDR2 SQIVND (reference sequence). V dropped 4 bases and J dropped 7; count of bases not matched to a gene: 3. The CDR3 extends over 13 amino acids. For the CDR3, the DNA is TGTGCCAGTAGTAGGGACAGGAGGCAGCCCCAGCATTTT. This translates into CASSRDRRQPQHF.

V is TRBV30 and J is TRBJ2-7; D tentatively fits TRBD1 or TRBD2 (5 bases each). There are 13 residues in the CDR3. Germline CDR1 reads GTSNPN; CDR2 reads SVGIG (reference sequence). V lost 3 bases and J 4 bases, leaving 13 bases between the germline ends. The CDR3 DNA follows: TGTGCCTGGAGCGACGGCTGGGGGTACGAGCAGTACTTC. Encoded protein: CAWSDGWGYEQYF.

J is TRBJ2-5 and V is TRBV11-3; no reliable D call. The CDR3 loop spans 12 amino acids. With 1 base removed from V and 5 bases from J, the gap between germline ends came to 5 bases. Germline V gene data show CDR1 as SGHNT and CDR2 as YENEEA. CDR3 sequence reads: CASSLGLETQYF. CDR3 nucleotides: TGTGCCAGCAGCTTAGGGTTGGAGACCCAGTACTTC.

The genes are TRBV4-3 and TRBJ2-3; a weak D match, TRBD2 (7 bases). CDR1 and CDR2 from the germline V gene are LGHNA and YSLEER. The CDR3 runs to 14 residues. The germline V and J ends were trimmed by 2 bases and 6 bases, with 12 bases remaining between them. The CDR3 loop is CASSQRGGADTQYF. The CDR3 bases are TGCGCCAGCAGCCAAAGGGGGGGGGCCGATACGCAGTATTTT.

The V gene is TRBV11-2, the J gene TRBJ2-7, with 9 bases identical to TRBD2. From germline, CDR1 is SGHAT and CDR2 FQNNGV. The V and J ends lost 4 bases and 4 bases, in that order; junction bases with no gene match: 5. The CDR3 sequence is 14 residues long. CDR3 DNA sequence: TGTGCCAGCAGCTCAAGCGGGGGGAGGTACGAGCAGTACTTC. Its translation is CASSSSGGRYEQYF. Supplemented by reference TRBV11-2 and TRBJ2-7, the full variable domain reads EAGVAQSPRYKIIEKRQSVAFWCNPISGHATLYWYQQILGQGPKLLIQFQNNGVVDDSQLPKDRFSAERLKGVDSTLKIQPAKLEDSAVYLCASSSSGGRYEQYFGPGTRLTVT.

CDR3 sequence (DNA): TGTGCCAGCTCTCCAACGGTCCAGAACACTGAAGCTTTCTTT. This gives the protein CASSPTVQNTEAFF. The chain combines TRBV18 with TRBJ1-1; D remains ambiguous. V was trimmed by 6 bases and J by 1 base, leaving 12 bases between them. The CDR3 has 14 amino acids. Germline V gives CDR1 KGHSH, CDR2 LQKENI.

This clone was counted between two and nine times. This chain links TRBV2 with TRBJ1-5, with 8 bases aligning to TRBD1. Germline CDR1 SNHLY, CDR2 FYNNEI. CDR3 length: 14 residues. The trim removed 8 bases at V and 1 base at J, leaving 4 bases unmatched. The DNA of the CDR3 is TGTGCCAGCCAGACAGGGGCGAGCAATCAGCCCCAGCATTTT. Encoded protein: CASQTGASNQPQHF.

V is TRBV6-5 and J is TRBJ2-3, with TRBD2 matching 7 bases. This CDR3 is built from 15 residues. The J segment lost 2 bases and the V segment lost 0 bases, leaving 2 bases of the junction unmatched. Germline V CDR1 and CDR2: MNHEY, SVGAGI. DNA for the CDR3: TGTGCCAGCAGTTACTCCCGGGGGGTCACAGATACGCAGTATTTT. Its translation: CASSYSRGVTDTQYF.

The DNA of the CDR3 is TGCGCCAGCAGCCAAAAGACAGGACTGGGCTATGGCTACACCTTC. Translated: CASSQKTGLGYGYTF. The chain is built from TRBV4-1 and TRBJ1-2; the D gene is possibly TRBD1 (6 bases). Trimming shortened V by 2 bases and J by 4 bases, and 14 bases separated the two germline ends. Germline assignment: CDR1 MGHRA and CDR2 YSYEKL. The CDR3 has 15 amino acids.